The 8 T cell receptor beta chains below all came from one sample that was sequenced in a study of shared clonotypes between healthy human individuals. Produced via immunoSEQ multiplex PCR; TCRdb's table is partial and in-frame only. The table shows 650,000 to 700,000 clones, with roughly 91% occurring only once. The sequenced material came from memory CD8+ T cells from PBMCs. This sample's subset: CD45RO+ cells pooled with CCR7-negative TemRA cells. These receptors were obtained from a man aged 18 to 30 in good health. Some clones in this sample may be carry-over from other donors' samples.

The J gene is TRBJ2-7, the V gene TRBV28, with D tentatively TRBD1 (6 bases). The CDR3 has 15 amino acids. Germline V gene sequence: CDR1 MDHEN, CDR2 SYDVKM. The germline V and J ends were trimmed by 10 bases and 2 bases, with 21 bases remaining between them. The DNA of the CDR3 is TGTGCCACGGGACCCTCAAGGGGACAAACCTACGAGCAGTACTTC. It translates to CATGPSRGQTYEQYF.

This rearrangement joins TRBV9 to TRBJ2-1, with TRBD1 matching over 8 bases. The CDR3 consists of 17 residues. V lost 1 base, J lost 2 bases, and 8 bases stayed unmatched. The germline gives CDR1 SGDLS, CDR2 YYNGEE. The CDR3 DNA reads as TGTGCCAGCAGCGTAACCCGGACAGGGTGGGCCTACAATGAGCAGTTCTTC. Translated: CASSVTRTGWAYNEQFF.

Here the CDR3 reads CASSHGGRGYEQYF. Written as DNA, the CDR3 is TGTGCCAGCAGCCACGGAGGGCGTGGATACGAGCAGTACTTC. This sequence joins TRBV5-6 and TRBJ2-7, with D possibly matching TRBD2 (6 bases). Germline V lookup: CDR1 SGHDT, CDR2 YYEEEE. V dropped 4 bases and J dropped 4 bases, with 15 bases sitting between them. This CDR3 has 14 residues.

This clone turned up a few times. The chain is built from TRBV10-3 and TRBJ2-2; D is perhaps TRBD2 (6 bases). The CDR3 loop spans 15 amino acids. Trimming pared 5 bases from V and 7 bases from J, leaving 17 bases between. The germline V gene has CDR1 ENHRY and CDR2 SYGVKD. The CDR3 region is CAISSPGESIGELFF. CDR3 DNA sequence: TGTGCCATCAGTTCCCCGGGGGAGAGTATCGGGGAGCTGTTTTTT.

The J gene is TRBJ2-1, the V gene TRBV30; possibly TRBD2 for D (7 bases). The CDR3 is made up of 14 amino acids. Trimming shortened V by 5 bases and J by 0 bases, and 11 bases separated the two germline ends. CDR1 is GTSNPN and CDR2 is SVGIG in the germline V gene (reference sequence). CDR3 loop: CAWGGGSSYNEQFF. The DNA for the CDR3 is TGTGCCTGGGGGGGCGGGAGCTCCTACAATGAGCAGTTCTTC.

This chain uses TRBV7-8 with TRBJ1-2; D unclear. Germline V lookup: CDR1 SGHVS, CDR2 FQNEAQ. This CDR3 comprises 19 residues. Trimming pared 0 bases from V and 2 bases from J, leaving 22 bases between. This chain's CDR3 is CASSLALISPAITNYGYTF. Written as DNA, the CDR3 is TGTGCCAGCAGCTTAGCGCTAATATCTCCGGCGATTACGAACTATGGCTACACCTTC.

The sample holds one count of this clone. V gene TRBV6-5 combines with J gene TRBJ1-5; D call uncertain. The CDR3 runs 12 residues. V gave up 2 bases and J gave up 4 bases, with 3 bases separating them. Germline assignment: CDR1 MNHEY and CDR2 SVGAGI. The CDR3 DNA sequence: TGTGCCAGCAGTTACGGGAATCAGCCCCAGCATTTT. Its translation: CASSYGNQPQHF.

The chain has TRBV6-6 and TRBJ1-2; TRBD1 aligns across 8 bases. The V segment lost 5 bases and the J segment 3 bases; nucleotides outside the gene matches: 8. Germline CDR1 reads MNHNY; CDR2 reads SVGAGI (reference sequence). The CDR3 sequence is 15 residues long. The CDR3 is CASSAGRGRDYGYTF. The CDR3 DNA sequence: TGTGCCAGCAGTGCAGGCAGGGGGCGCGACTATGGCTACACCTTC.